What follows is one TCR beta chain and its context. This clone was detected only a few times. Its cognate antigen has yet to be identified. One base away there is no much larger clone; base qualities are not given. The sample comes from a study of sequential checkpoint blockade in melanoma (dated by TCRdb to the late 2010s). For context, the study as a whole: Using 1:1 randomization, the trial assigned patients either to first-line nivolumab followed by ipilimumab (arm A) or to ipilimumab followed by nivolumab (arm B). Maintenance nivolumab was given following each of the two trial sequences. DNA from about 99 pretreatment melanoma tumor samples was subjected to TCRbeta immunosequencing. For roughly 20 patients, matched tumor biopsies were taken both before treatment and at week 13, after single-agent nivolumab (arm A) or ipilimumab (arm B). In about 80% of the matched pre- and post-treatment tumor biopsy pairs, both biopsies came from the same lesion.

TCRbeta CDR3 regions were immunosequenced from genomic DNA with the immunoSEQ Assay. Prior to high-throughput sequencing, genomic DNA was amplified by bias-controlled multiplex PCR. In the original analysis: To quantify the absolute abundance of each unique TCRbeta CDR3 region, the sequences were collapsed and filtered. Clonality, defined as 1 minus Pielou's evenness, was calculated using only productive rearrangements. To compute tumor T-cell fraction, TCRbeta template counts were normalized to usable DNA, with usable DNA estimated from several housekeeping genes. A previously published method was used to identify clones with significantly greater frequencies in on-treatment samples than in baseline samples. TCRdb carries this immuneACCESS record with in-frame sequences only. Its versions omit some clonotypes, under half of them owing to an unresolved V gene in the studies checked, with the rest unexplained. V, J and clone size derive from that table, while D and trimming were established from the DNA sequence. The sample table records about 9,600 clones; approximately 25% of these occur just once. The ten biggest clones cover about a sixth of the sample.

Broader findings and caveats from the paper: Patients with increases in tumor T-cell fraction and clonality by week 13 were approximately 30 times more likely to achieve clinical benefit. Among patients in the nivolumab-first arm (arm A), tumor TIL clonality before treatment was associated with response (P = .04). Small sample sizes and reduced statistical power limited the analyses of tumor T-cell fraction within each arm. Tumor T-cell fraction and clonality were correlated with PD-L1 staining and CD8+ T-cell counts, but not with mutational load. Larger, independent patient cohorts are needed to validate the response-prediction model that combines TCR metrics and mutation burden.

The treatment or condition label, read with the paper, signifies: randomized to nivolumab then ipilimumab (arm A) or the reverse (arm B). Prior DNA-damaging chemotherapy had not been received by any trial patient. The samples were obtained from melanoma patients enrolled in CheckMate 064, an open-label, randomized phase II trial testing sequential checkpoint blockade. Genomic DNA from formalin-fixed paraffin-embedded (FFPE) tissue samples served as the input for tumor TCR sequencing. This TCR was sampled from a human donor with melanoma. This sample comprised tumor tissue (inferred from file names), obtained from a patient given nivolumab and ipilimumab in sequence.

The CDR3 protein is CASSRWQSKHTGELFF. The DNA reads TGTGCCAGCAGCAGGTGGCAGAGTAAACACACCGGGGAGCTGTTTTTT. The sequence links TRBV11-3 to TRBJ2-2; the D gene lacks a confident call. Via the germline V gene, CDR1 is SGHNT and CDR2 YENEEA. From its cysteine to its phenylalanine, the CDR3 spans 16 amino acids. Only CDR3 DNA is held: 48 bases, read in frame from base 1. V sheds 5 bases and J sheds 3 bases, leaving 16 bases between their ends. Reference TRBV11-3 and TRBJ2-2 genes cover what lies past the CDR3, so the full variable domain is EAGVVQSPRYKIIEKKQPVAFWCNPISGHNTLYWYLQNLGQGPELLIRYENEEAVDDSQLPKDRFSAERLKGVDSTLKIQPAELGDSAVYLCASSRWQSKHTGELFFGEGSRLTVL.